The 14 T cell receptor beta chains below all came from one sample that was sequenced in a study of shared clonotypes between healthy human individuals. Profiling relied on immunoSEQ multiplex PCR, and the TCRdb table lists in-frame clones only, not all of them. In the table there are roughly 2,500,000 clones, approximately 93% of which are singletons. Sequenced sample: naive CD4+ T cells from PBMCs. The subset here: CD45RA+ positively selected. Receptors originate from a man younger than 35 in good health. Some clones in this sample may be carry-over from other donors' samples.

The count of this clone is one. The CDR3 sequence is CASSHSASSYEQYF. In DNA, the CDR3 is TGTGCCAGCAGCCACTCGGCCAGCTCCTACGAGCAGTACTTC. The gene calls are TRBV7-2 and TRBJ2-7; D remains unclear. CDR3 length: 14 amino acids. Germline V gene sequence: CDR1 SGHTA, CDR2 FQGNSA. Trimming shortened V by 5 bases and J by 0 bases, and 11 bases separated the two germline ends.

V usage is TRBV7-2 and J usage is TRBJ2-7; tentative D call: TRBD2 (6 bases). Trimming took 1 base from V and 1 from J, leaving 14 bases between them. There are 16 residues in the CDR3. Germline-derived CDR1 and CDR2 are SGHTA and FQGNSA. The CDR3 spells CASSLDGRGNSYEQYF. CDR3 DNA sequence: TGTGCCAGCAGCTTAGATGGGCGGGGAAATTCCTACGAGCAGTACTTC.

V gene TRBV5-4 combines with J gene TRBJ2-1; D perhaps matches TRBD2 (5 bases). CDR1 SGHNT and CDR2 YYREEE come from the germline V gene (reference sequence). The V gene lost 2 bases and the J gene lost 0 bases, with 12 bases spanning the gap. The CDR3 runs 16 residues. CDR3: CASSFSGILSYNEQFF. As DNA, the CDR3 is TGTGCCAGCAGCTTTTCCGGGATACTCTCCTACAATGAGCAGTTCTTC.

V and J are TRBV6-6 and TRBJ2-5; 7 bases map to TRBD1. The junction had 4 bases not matched to a gene; V was cut back by 6 bases and J by 0 bases. Looked up from germline, CDR1 is MNHNY and CDR2 is SVGAGI (reference sequence). The CDR3 is made up of 14 amino acids. The CDR3 region has the DNA TGTGCCAGCAGCCACGACAGGGACCAAGAGACCCAGTACTTC. Its translation is CASSHDRDQETQYF.

The V and J genes are TRBV7-2 and TRBJ2-7; 10 bases fit TRBD2. Per germline, CDR1 SGHTA and CDR2 FQGNSA. The V and J ends lost 4 bases and 0 bases, in that order; junction bases with no gene match: 3. This CDR3 contains 15 residues. CDR3 protein: CASSSGTSVSYEQYF. The CDR3 DNA reads as TGTGCCAGCAGCTCAGGGACTAGCGTCTCCTACGAGCAGTACTTC. The full variable domain, rest sourced from reference TRBV7-2 and TRBJ2-7, is GAGVSQSPSNKVTEKGKDVELRCDPISGHTALYWYRQSLGQGLEFLIYFQGNSAPDKSGLPSDRFSAERTGGSVSTLTIQRTQQEDSAVYLCASSSGTSVSYEQYFGPGTRLTVT.

The chain has TRBV7-7 and TRBJ2-7; 7 bases line up with TRBD2. Germline trimming cut 5 bases from V and 2 bases from J; bases unmatched to any gene: 9. Germline loops: CDR1 SSHAT, CDR2 FNYEAQ (reference sequence). This CDR3 spans 15 amino acids. The CDR3 loop is CASSEGTTQPYEQYF. The DNA for the CDR3 is TGTGCCAGCAGCGAAGGGACTACACAGCCCTACGAGCAGTACTTC.

This chain connects TRBV4-2 to TRBJ2-5; D is uncertain. Trimming left V 1 base short and J 4 bases short, with 7 bases between. The germline CDR1 and CDR2 sequences are LGHNA and YNFKEQ. This CDR3 region has 13 residues. This CDR3 is CASSQVLGETQYF. In nucleotides, the CDR3 is TGTGCCAGCAGCCAAGTTCTGGGAGAGACCCAGTACTTC.

This sequence joins TRBV9 and TRBJ1-4; D is undetermined. Germline CDR1 reads SGDLS; CDR2 reads YYNGEE. Deletions cut 3 bases from V and 0 bases from J, with 9 bases between. The CDR3 loop spans 15 amino acids. CDR3 nucleotides: TGTGCCAGCAGCGCTTATGAAACAACTAATGAAAAACTGTTTTTT. Residues: CASSAYETTNEKLFF.

The chain combines TRBV2 with TRBJ2-7; 9 bases are a match to TRBD2. This CDR3 is built from 12 residues. Germline V CDR1 and CDR2: SNHLY, FYNNEI. V shed 6 bases and J 8 bases; nucleotides not matched to a gene: 5. CDR3 sequence (DNA): TGTGCCAGCAGCGTGACTAGCGGAAAGCAGTACTTC. It specifies CASSVTSGKQYF.

The chain joins TRBV30 to TRBJ1-2; 8 bases are shared with TRBD1. Germline-derived CDR1 and CDR2 are GTSNPN and SVGIG (reference sequence). The CDR3 covers 13 residues. V shed 6 bases and J 1 base; nucleotides not matched to a gene: 4. This CDR3 is CACPGQDNYGYTF. As DNA, the CDR3 is TGTGCCTGCCCGGGACAGGATAACTATGGCTACACCTTC.

The gene calls are TRBV6-1 and TRBJ1-5; no clear D gene. The germline V gene has CDR1 MNHNS and CDR2 SASEGT. V lost 6 bases and J 6 bases, leaving 18 bases between the germline ends. CDR3 size: 15 residues. CDR3 protein: CASSGRLPGIQPQHF. CDR3 nucleotide sequence: TGTGCCAGCAGCGGCAGACTACCGGGGATTCAGCCCCAGCATTTT.

The gene calls are TRBV5-1 and TRBJ1-1; no definite D call. The CDR3 is made up of 16 amino acids. Trimming removed 2 bases from V and 4 bases from J, with 18 bases in between. Germline V gives CDR1 SGHRS, CDR2 YFSETQ. Here the CDR3 DNA reads TGCGCCAGCAGCTTTTCTTGGCCAGGATCGGCCACTGAAGCTTTCTTT. Translation gives CASSFSWPGSATEAFF. Filled out from reference TRBV5-1 and TRBJ1-1, the complete variable domain reads KAGVTQTPRYLIKTRGQQVTLSCSPISGHRSVSWYQQTPGQGLQFLFEYFSETQRNKGNFPGRFSGRQFSNSRSEMNVSTLELGDSALYLCASSFSWPGSATEAFFGQGTRLTVV.

In its sample, this clone was seen once. The gene calls are TRBV9 and TRBJ2-1; 9 nucleotides match TRBD2. This CDR3 has 12 amino acids. Trimming took 3 bases from V and 12 from J; bases not matched to a gene: 4. Germline CDR1 SGDLS, CDR2 YYNGEE. The CDR3 bases are TGTGCCAGCAGCGGGGGGACTAGCCGGCAGTTCTTC. Translation gives CASSGGTSRQFF.

The chain couples TRBV5-4 to TRBJ2-1; possibly TRBD2 for D (6 bases). The germline V and J ends were trimmed by 4 bases and 1 base, with 18 bases remaining between them. CDR1 is SGHNT and CDR2 is YYREEE in the germline V gene (reference sequence). The CDR3 spans 17 residues. The chain's CDR3 is CASSPQNRLGSYNEQFF. CDR3 sequence (DNA): TGTGCCAGCAGCCCCCAAAACCGACTAGGATCCTACAATGAGCAGTTCTTC.